One sample yielded the 4 T cell receptor beta chains listed below, sequenced in a study of shared clonotypes between healthy human individuals. Only in-frame clones appear in the TCRdb table, and some are missing; sequencing was by immunoSEQ multiplex PCR. The data hold over 850,000 clones, with 70% to 80% observed a single time. The material sequenced was memory CD4+ T cells from PBMCs. Described subset: CD45RA-negative fraction. The receptors come from a man between 18 and 35 years old in good health. Some clones in this sample may be carry-over from other donors' samples.

This sequence joins TRBV5-8 and TRBJ2-5; D possibly corresponds to TRBD2 (7 bases). Germline V gene sequence: CDR1 SGHTS, CDR2 YDEGEE. V was cut by 4 bases and J by 5 bases, with 15 bases left in between. There are 14 residues in the CDR3. The CDR3 here is CASSTQGRVETQYF. DNA for the CDR3: TGTGCCAGCAGCACCCAGGGGAGGGTGGAGACCCAGTACTTC.

This chain's CDR3 is CASSQRPRGLLAGSYEQYF. CDR3 bases: TGTGCCAGCAGCCAAAGACCGAGGGGCCTACTAGCGGGGTCCTACGAGCAGTACTTC. The chain is built from TRBV14 and TRBJ2-7, with TRBD2 matching over 10 bases. From germline, CDR1 is SGHDN and CDR2 FVKESK. V was clipped by 2 bases and J by 1 base; unmatched bases: 14. The CDR3 length is 19 residues.

V usage is TRBV2 and J usage is TRBJ2-7; tentatively, D is TRBD1 (6 bases). Germline values: CDR1 SNHLY, CDR2 FYNNEI. This CDR3 has 13 amino acids. Deletions cut 6 bases from V and 4 bases from J, with 13 bases between. Here the CDR3 reads CASRTQGLYEQYF. CDR3 DNA: TGTGCCAGCAGGACCCAGGGGCTATACGAGCAGTACTTC.

This clone is a singleton in its sample. As DNA, the CDR3 is TGTGCCAGCAGCTTAGGGACTAGCGGGAGGGGGGGGGAGACCCAGTACTTC. Amino acids: CASSLGTSGRGGETQYF. The rearrangement joins TRBV7-3 to TRBJ2-5; TRBD2 matches 16 bases. Germline values: CDR1 SGHTA, CDR2 FQGTGA. There are 17 residues in the CDR3. With 2 bases clipped from V and 5 bases from J, the junction kept 5 bases outside the gene matches. The full variable domain, completed using reference TRBV7-3 and TRBJ2-5, is GAGVSQTPSNKVTEKGKYVELRCDPISGHTALYWYRQSLGQGPEFLIYFQGTGAADDSGLPNDRFFAVRPEGSVSTLKIQRTERGDSAVYLCASSLGTSGRGGETQYFGPGTRLLVL.